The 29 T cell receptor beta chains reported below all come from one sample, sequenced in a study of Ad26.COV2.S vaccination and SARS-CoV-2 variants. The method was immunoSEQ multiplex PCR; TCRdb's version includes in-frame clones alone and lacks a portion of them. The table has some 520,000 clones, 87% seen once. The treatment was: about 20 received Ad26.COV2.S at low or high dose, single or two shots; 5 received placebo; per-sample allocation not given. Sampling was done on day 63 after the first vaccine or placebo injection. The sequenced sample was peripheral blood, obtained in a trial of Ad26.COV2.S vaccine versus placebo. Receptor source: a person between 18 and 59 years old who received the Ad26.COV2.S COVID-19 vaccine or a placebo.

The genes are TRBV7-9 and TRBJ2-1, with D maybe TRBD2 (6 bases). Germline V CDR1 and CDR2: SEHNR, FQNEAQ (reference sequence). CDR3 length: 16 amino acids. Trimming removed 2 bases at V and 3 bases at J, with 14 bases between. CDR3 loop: CASSLIRLALYNEQFF. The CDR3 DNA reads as TGTGCCAGCAGCTTAATCCGTCTAGCGCTCTACAATGAGCAGTTCTTC.

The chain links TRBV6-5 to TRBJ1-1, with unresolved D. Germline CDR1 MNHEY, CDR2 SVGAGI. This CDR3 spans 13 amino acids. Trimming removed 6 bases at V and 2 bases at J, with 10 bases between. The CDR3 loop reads CASSATFNTEAFF. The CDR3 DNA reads TGTGCCAGCAGCGCGACATTCAACACTGAAGCTTTCTTT.

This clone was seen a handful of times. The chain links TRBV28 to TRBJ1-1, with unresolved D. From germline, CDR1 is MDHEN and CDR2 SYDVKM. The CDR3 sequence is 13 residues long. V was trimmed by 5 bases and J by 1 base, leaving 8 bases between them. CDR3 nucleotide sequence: TGTGCCAGCAGTACCTACAGGAACACTGAAGCTTTCTTT. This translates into CASSTYRNTEAFF.

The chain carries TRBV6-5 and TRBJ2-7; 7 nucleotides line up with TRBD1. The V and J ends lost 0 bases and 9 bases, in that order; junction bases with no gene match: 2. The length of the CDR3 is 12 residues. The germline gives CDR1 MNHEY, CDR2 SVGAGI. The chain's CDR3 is CASSYSQGRQYF. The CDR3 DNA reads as TGTGCCAGCAGTTACTCACAGGGGCGGCAGTACTTC.

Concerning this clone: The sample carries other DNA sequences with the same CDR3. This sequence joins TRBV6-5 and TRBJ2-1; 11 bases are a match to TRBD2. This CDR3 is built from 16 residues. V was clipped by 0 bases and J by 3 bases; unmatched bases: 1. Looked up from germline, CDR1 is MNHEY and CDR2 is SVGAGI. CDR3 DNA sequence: TGTGCCAGCAGTTACTCGGGGACTAGCGGCTACAATGAGCAGTTCTTC. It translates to CASSYSGTSGYNEQFF.

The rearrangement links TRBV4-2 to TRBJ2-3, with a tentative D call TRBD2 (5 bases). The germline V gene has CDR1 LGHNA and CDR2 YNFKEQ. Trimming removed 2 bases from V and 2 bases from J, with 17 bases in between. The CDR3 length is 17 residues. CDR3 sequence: CASSQWLGAANTDTQYF. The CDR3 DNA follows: TGTGCCAGCAGCCAATGGTTGGGAGCGGCGAACACAGATACGCAGTATTTT.

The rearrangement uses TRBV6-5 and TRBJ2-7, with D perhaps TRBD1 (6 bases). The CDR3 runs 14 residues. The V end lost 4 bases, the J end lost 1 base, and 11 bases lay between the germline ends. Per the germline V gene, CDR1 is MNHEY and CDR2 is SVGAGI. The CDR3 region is CASSSGTLSYEQYF. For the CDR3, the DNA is TGTGCCAGCAGTTCCGGGACACTTTCCTACGAGCAGTACTTC.

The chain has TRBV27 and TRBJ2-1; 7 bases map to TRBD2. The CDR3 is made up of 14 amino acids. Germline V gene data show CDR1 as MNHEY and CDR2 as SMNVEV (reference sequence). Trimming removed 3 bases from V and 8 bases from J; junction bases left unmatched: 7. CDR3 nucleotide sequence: TGTGCCAGCAGTTTTGGGGGGGGTTGGGATGAGCAGTTCTTC. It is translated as CASSFGGGWDEQFF.

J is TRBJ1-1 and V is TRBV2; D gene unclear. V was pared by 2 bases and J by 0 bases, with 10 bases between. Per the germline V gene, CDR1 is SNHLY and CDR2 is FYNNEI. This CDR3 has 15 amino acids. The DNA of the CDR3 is TGTGCCAGCAGTGAAATGCTGGCAATGAACACTGAAGCTTTCTTT. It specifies CASSEMLAMNTEAFF.

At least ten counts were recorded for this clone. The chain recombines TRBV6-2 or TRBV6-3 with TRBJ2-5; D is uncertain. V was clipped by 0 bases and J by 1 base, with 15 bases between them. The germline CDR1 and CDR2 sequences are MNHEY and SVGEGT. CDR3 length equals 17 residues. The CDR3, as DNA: TGTGCCAGCAGTTACTCCCCTAATTCGAGGCCCCAAGAGACCCAGTACTTC. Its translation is CASSYSPNSRPQETQYF.

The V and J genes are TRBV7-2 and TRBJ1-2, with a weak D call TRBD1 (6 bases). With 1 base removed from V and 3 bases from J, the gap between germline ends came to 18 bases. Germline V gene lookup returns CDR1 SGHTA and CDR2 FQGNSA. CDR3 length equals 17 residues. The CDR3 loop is CASSLGGRQGLYYGYTF. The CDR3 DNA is TGTGCCAGCAGCTTAGGTGGTCGGCAGGGGTTATACTATGGCTACACCTTC. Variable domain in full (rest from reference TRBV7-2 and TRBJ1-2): GAGVSQSPSNKVTEKGKDVELRCDPISGHTALYWYRQSLGQGLEFLIYFQGNSAPDKSGLPSDRFSAERTGGSVSTLTIQRTQQEDSAVYLCASSLGGRQGLYYGYTFGSGTRLTVV.

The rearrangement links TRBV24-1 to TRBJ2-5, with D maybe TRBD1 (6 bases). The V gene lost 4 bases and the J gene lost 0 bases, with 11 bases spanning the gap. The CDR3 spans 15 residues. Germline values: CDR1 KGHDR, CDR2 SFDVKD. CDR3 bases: TGTGCCACCAGTGACCAGACAGGAAACCAAGAGACCCAGTACTTC. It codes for CATSDQTGNQETQYF.

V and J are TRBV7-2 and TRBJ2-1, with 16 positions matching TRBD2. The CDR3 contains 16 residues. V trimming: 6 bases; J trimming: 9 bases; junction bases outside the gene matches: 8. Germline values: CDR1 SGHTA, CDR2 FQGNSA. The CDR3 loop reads CASRRPGTSGRGEQFF. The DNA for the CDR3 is TGTGCCAGCAGACGCCCCGGGACTAGCGGGAGGGGTGAGCAGTTCTTC.

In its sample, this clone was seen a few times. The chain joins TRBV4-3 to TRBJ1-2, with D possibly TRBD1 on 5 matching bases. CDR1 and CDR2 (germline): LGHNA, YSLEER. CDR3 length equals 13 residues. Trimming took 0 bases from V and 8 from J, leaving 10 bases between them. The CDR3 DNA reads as TGCGCCAGCAGCCAAGAATGGGGCAGGGGCTACACCTTC. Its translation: CASSQEWGRGYTF.

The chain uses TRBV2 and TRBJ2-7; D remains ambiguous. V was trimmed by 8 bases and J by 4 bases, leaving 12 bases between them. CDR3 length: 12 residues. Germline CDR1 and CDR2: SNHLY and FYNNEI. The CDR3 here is CASSQDAYEQYF. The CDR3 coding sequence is TGTGCCAGCTCCCAGGACGCGTACGAGCAGTACTTC.

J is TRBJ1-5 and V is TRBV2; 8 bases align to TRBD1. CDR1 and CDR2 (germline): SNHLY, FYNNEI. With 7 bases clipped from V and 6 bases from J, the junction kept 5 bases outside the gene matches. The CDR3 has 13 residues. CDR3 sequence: CASTLDRAQPQHF. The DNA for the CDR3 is TGTGCCAGCACCCTGGACAGGGCTCAGCCCCAGCATTTT.

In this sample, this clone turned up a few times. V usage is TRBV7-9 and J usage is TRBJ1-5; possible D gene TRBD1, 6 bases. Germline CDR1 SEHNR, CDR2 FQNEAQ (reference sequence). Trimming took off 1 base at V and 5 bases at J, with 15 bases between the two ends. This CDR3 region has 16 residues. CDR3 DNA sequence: TGTGCCAGCAGCTTAGTCGCAGGGGTTGTCTATCAGCCCCAGCATTTT. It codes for CASSLVAGVVYQPQHF.

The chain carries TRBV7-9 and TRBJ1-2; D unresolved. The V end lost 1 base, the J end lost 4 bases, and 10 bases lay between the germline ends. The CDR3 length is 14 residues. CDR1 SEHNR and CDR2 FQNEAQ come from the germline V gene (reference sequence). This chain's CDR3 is CASSLDGGAYGYTF. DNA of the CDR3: TGTGCCAGCAGCTTAGATGGAGGAGCCTATGGCTACACCTTC.

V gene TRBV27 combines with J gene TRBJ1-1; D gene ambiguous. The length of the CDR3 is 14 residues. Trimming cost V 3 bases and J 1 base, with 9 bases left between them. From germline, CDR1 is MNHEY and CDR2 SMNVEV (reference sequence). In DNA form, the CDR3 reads TGTGCCAGCAGTTTGCAGGCCAAGAACACTGAAGCTTTCTTT. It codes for CASSLQAKNTEAFF.

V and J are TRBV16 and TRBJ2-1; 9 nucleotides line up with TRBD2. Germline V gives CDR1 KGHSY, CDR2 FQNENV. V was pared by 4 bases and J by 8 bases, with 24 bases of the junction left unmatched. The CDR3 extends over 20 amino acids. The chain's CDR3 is CASSPGWLRGRAADGHEQFF. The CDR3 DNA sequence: TGTGCCAGCAGCCCGGGGTGGCTCCGCGGGAGGGCCGCTGATGGACATGAGCAGTTCTTC. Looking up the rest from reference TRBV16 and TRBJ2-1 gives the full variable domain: GEEVAQTPKHLVRGEGQKAKLYCAPIKGHSYVFWYQQVLKNEFKFLISFQNENVFDETGMPKERFSAKCLPNSPCSLEIQATKLEDSAVYFCASSPGWLRGRAADGHEQFFGPGTRLTVL.

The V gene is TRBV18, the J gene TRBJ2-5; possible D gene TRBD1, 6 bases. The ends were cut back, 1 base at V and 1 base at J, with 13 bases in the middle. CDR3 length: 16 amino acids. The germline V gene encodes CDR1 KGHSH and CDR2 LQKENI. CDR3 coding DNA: TGTGCCAGCTCACCACTTAACAGGGCCCTCCAAGAGACCCAGTACTTC. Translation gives CASSPLNRALQETQYF.

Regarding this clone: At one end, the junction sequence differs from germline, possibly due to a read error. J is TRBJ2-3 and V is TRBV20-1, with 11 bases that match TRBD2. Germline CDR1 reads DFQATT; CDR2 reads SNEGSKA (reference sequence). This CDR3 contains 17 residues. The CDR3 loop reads CSASSTVLAGDPDTQYF. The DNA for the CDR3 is TGCAGTGCTAGTTCCACCGTACTAGCGGGAGACCCAGACACGCAGTATTTT.

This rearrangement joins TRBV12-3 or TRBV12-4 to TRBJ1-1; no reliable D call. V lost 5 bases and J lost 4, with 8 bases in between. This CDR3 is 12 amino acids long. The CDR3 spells CASSDTITEAFF. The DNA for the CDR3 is TGTGCCAGCAGTGATACAATCACTGAAGCTTTCTTT.

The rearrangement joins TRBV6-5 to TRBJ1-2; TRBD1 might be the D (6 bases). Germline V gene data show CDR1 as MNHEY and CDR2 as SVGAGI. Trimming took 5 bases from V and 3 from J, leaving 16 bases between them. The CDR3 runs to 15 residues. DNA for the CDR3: TGTGCCAGCAGTATTGGACAGAACAGTTACTATGGCTACACCTTC. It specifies CASSIGQNSYYGYTF.

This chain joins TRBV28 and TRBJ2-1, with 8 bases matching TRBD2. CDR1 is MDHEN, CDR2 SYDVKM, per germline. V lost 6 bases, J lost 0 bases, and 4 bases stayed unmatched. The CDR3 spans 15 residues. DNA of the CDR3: TGTGCCAGCAGAGAAGCGGGAGTCTCCTACAATGAGCAGTTCTTC. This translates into CASREAGVSYNEQFF.

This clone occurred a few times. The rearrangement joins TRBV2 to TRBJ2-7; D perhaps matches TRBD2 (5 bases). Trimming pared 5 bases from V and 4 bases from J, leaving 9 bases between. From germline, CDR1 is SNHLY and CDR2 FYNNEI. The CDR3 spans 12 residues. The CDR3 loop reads CASSKDFYEQYF. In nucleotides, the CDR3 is TGTGCCAGCAGTAAGGACTTTTACGAGCAGTACTTC.

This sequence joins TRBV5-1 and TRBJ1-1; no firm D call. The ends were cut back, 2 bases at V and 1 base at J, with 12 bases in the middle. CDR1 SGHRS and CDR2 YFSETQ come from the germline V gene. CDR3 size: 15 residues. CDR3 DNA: TGCGCCAGCAGCTTTAGCGGCCGGGCGAACACTGAAGCTTTCTTT. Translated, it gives CASSFSGRANTEAFF.

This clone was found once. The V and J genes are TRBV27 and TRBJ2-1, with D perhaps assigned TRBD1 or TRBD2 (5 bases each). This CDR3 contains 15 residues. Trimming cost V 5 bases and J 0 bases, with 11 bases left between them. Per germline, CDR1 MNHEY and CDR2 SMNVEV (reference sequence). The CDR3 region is CASSPRDGSYNEQFF. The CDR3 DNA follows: TGTGCCAGCAGTCCCCGGGACGGCTCCTACAATGAGCAGTTCTTC.

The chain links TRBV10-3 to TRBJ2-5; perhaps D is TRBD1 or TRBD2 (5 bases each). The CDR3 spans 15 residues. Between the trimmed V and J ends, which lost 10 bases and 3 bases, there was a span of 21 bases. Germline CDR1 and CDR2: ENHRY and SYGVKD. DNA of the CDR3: TGTGCCACCGCCCATGTCGAGGGGAGAGAAGAGACCCAGTACTTC. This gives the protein CATAHVEGREETQYF.